This T cell receptor (beta chain) was profiled in a study of control samples from healthy donors and cancer patients. This clone was counted once. Sequenced by immunoSEQ multiplex PCR; TCRdb stores in-frame clones only, minus some. In the table there are about 94,000 clones, just over 90% of which are singletons. CDR1 and CDR2 from the germline V gene are SGHRS and YFSETQ. This CDR3 is built from 16 residues. V gave up 2 bases and J gave up 2 bases, with 16 bases separating them. Sequencing input: blood. The V gene is TRBV5-1, the J gene TRBJ2-5, with a tentative D call TRBD2 (6 bases). The source is a woman under 30 in good health. This CDR3 reads CASSFTTREAQETQYF. CDR3 sequence (DNA): TGCGCCAGCAGCTTCACGACCAGGGAGGCGCAAGAGACCCAGTACTTC.